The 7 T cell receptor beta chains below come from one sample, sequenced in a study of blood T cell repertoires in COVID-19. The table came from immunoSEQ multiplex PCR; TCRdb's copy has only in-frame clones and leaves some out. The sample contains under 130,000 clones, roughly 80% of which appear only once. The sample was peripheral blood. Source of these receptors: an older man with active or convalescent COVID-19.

CDR3 loop: CASSLVLAQETQYF. The CDR3 nucleotides are TGCGCCAGCAGCTTGGTACTAGCCCAAGAGACCCAGTACTTC. The chain is built from TRBV5-1 and TRBJ2-5; D possibly corresponds to TRBD2 (6 bases). The CDR3 is made up of 14 amino acids. The V gene lost 0 bases and the J gene lost 1 base, with 7 bases spanning the gap. Germline CDR1 reads SGHRS; CDR2 reads YFSETQ.

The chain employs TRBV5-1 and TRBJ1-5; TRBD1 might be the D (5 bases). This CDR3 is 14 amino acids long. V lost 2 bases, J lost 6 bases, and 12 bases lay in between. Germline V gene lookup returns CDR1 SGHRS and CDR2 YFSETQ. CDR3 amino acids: CASSFGGDGQPQHF. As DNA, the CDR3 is TGCGCCAGCAGCTTTGGAGGGGACGGTCAGCCCCAGCATTTT.

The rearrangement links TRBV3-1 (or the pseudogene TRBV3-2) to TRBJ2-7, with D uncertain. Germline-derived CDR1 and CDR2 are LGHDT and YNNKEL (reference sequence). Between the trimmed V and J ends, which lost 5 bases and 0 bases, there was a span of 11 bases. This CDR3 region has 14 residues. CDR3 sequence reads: CASSSGVTSYEQYF. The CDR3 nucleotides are TGTGCCAGCAGCTCCGGAGTCACCTCCTACGAGCAGTACTTC.

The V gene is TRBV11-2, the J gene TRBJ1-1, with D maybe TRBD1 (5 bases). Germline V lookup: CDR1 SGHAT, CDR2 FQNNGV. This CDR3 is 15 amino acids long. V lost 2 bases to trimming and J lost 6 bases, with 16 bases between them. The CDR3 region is CASSLRLWTPSEAFF. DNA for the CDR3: TGTGCCAGCAGCTTAAGACTTTGGACACCGTCTGAAGCTTTCTTT. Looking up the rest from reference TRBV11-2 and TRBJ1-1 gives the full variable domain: EAGVAQSPRYKIIEKRQSVAFWCNPISGHATLYWYQQILGQGPKLLIQFQNNGVVDDSQLPKDRFSAERLKGVDSTLKIQPAKLEDSAVYLCASSLRLWTPSEAFFGQGTRLTVV.

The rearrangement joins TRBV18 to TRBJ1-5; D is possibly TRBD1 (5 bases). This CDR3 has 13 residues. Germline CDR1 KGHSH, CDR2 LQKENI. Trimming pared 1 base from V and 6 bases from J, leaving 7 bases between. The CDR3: CASSPRGVQPQHF. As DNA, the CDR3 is TGTGCCAGCTCACCACGGGGGGTTCAGCCCCAGCATTTT.

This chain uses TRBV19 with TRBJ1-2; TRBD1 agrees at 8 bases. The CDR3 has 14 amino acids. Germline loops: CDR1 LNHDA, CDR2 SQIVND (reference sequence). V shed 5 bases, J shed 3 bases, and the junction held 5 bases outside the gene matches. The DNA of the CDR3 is TGTGCCAGTAGTCGGACAGGGAAGGACTATGGCTACACCTTC. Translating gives CASSRTGKDYGYTF.

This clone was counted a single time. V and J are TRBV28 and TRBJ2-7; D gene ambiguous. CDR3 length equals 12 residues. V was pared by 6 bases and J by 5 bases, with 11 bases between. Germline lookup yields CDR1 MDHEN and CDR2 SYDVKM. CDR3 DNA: TGTGCCAGCAGCCGAGGTTTCGACGAGCAGTACTTC. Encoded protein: CASSRGFDEQYF.